This TCR beta chain was observed in a study of blood T cells in healthy people across ages. This clonotype was detected a few times. A second about 7 to 12 cycle PCR used barcoded and J-beta primers. From the 5' RACE reads, TCRdb called clonotypes with MiXCR, one entry per CDR3 protein. Here the sample spans about 1.4 million distinct CDR3 sequences, around 59% being singletons. This clonotype was obtained from a man between 18 and 29 years old in good health. The sequenced material came from blood.

DNA for the CDR3: TGCAGCGTTGAAGGGAGTAGCCTGGGACAGGGCAAAAACATTCAGTACTTC. Amino acids: CSVEGSSLGQGKNIQYF. The genes are TRBV29-1 and TRBJ2-4, with 9 bases aligning to TRBD1. V lost 1 base and J lost 3; bases outside the gene matches: 10. CDR1 and CDR2 from the germline V gene are SQVTM and ANQGSEA. The CDR3 totals 17 residues.